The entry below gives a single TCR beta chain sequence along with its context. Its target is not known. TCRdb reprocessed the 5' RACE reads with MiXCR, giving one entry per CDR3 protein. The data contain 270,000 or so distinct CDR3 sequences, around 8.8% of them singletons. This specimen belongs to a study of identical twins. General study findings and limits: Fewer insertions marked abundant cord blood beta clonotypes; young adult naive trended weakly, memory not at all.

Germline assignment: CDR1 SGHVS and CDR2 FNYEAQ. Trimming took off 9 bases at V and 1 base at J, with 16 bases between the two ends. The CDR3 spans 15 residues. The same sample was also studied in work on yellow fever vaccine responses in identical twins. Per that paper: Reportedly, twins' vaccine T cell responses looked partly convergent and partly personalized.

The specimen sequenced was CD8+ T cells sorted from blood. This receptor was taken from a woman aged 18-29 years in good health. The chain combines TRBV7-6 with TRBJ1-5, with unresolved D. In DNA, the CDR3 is TGTGCCAGAAACACGGGCCTCGGCAGCAATCAGCCCCAGCATTTT. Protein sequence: CARNTGLGSNQPQHF.